The 27 T cell receptor beta chains listed next were all sequenced from one sample in a study of OX40 agonist ivuxolimab in advanced cancers. The method was immunoSEQ multiplex PCR; TCRdb's version includes in-frame clones alone and lacks a portion of them. The sample has about 58,000 clones, about 89% seen once; the top ten hold roughly 12%. Specimen: CD4+ or CD8+ T cells sorted from blood, collected in a trial of the OX40 agonist ivuxolimab. The receptor source for this set is an adult with an advanced solid tumor such as melanoma, head and neck, liver or kidney cancer.

The genes are TRBV13 and TRBJ1-2, with 7 bases that match TRBD1. V lost 5 bases to trimming and J lost 11 bases; unmatched junction nucleotides: 5. The germline V gene has CDR1 PRHDT and CDR2 FYEKMQ (reference sequence). The CDR3 contains 11 residues. The CDR3 DNA reads as TGTGCCAGCAGCCAGGGGGGCTATTACACCTTC. Amino acids: CASSQGGYYTF.

The chain recombines TRBV28 with TRBJ1-1, with D possibly TRBD1 on 6 matching bases. Trimming cost V 3 bases and J 1 base, with 15 bases left between them. Germline CDR1 reads MDHEN; CDR2 reads SYDVKM. This CDR3 is built from 16 residues. CDR3 in amino acids: CASSFRGGAGNTEAFF. CDR3 DNA: TGTGCCAGCAGTTTTCGGGGGGGCGCGGGGAACACTGAAGCTTTCTTT.

The gene calls are TRBV19 and TRBJ1-1; tentatively, D is TRBD1 (6 bases). Trimming cost V 7 bases and J 3 bases, with 18 bases left between them. The germline V gene encodes CDR1 LNHDA and CDR2 SQIVND (reference sequence). CDR3 length: 15 amino acids. CDR3 in amino acids: CASIHFVQGDTEAFF. In nucleotides, the CDR3 is TGTGCCAGTATTCATTTTGTACAGGGAGACACTGAAGCTTTCTTT.

CDR3 residues: CASGDDTGELFF. The CDR3 DNA follows: TGCGCCAGCGGGGATGACACCGGGGAGCTGTTTTTT. This rearrangement joins TRBV5-1 to TRBJ2-2; D gene ambiguous. The CDR3 loop spans 12 amino acids. Germline V gene lookup returns CDR1 SGHRS and CDR2 YFSETQ. V lost 7 bases to trimming and J lost 3 bases, with 7 bases between them.

The V and J genes are TRBV7-2 and TRBJ1-6; D uncertain. There are 14 residues in the CDR3. V lost 8 bases and J lost 8, with 16 bases in between. CDR1 is SGHTA and CDR2 is FQGNSA in the germline V gene. The DNA of the CDR3 is TGTGCCAGCGGGCCGGGCAGGAGGGATTCACCCCTCCACTTT. This translates into CASGPGRRDSPLHF.

The rearrangement joins TRBV5-8 to TRBJ1-2; 9 bases are shared with TRBD1. The CDR3 contains 13 residues. The V gene's germline CDR1 is SGHTS and CDR2 YDEGEE. The J segment lost 12 bases and the V segment lost 5 bases, leaving 11 bases of the junction unmatched. For the CDR3, the DNA is TGTGCCAGCAGTTGGGACAGGGCTTCTATTCACACCTTC. It translates to CASSWDRASIHTF.

This clone was detected only a few times. This sequence joins TRBV11-2 and TRBJ1-1; D is ambiguous. Germline CDR1 reads SGHAT; CDR2 reads FQNNGV. The ends were cut back, 1 base at V and 6 bases at J, with 6 bases in the middle. There are 12 residues in the CDR3. The CDR3 bases are TGTGCCAGCAGCTTAGGTCGTCCTGAAGCTTTCTTT. Its protein is CASSLGRPEAFF.

J is TRBJ1-1 and V is TRBV14; D is unresolved. The CDR3 consists of 12 residues. The germline gives CDR1 SGHDN, CDR2 FVKESK. The ends were cut back, 0 bases at V and 11 bases at J, with 10 bases in the middle. This CDR3 reads CASSQEARWAFF. CDR3 nucleotides: TGTGCCAGCAGCCAAGAGGCCAGATGGGCTTTCTTT.

The chain joins TRBV7-9 to TRBJ1-2; D uncertain. Germline V gene lookup returns CDR1 SEHNR and CDR2 FQNEAQ (reference sequence). Deletions cut 0 bases from V and 6 bases from J, with 8 bases between. The CDR3 extends over 13 amino acids. The CDR3 spells CASSLAHEDGYTF. CDR3 in DNA: TGTGCCAGCAGCTTAGCGCACGAAGATGGCTACACCTTC.

The chain employs TRBV19 and TRBJ1-1, with D hard to call. Trimming pared 3 bases from V and 0 bases from J, leaving 14 bases between. CDR3 length: 16 amino acids. The V gene's germline CDR1 is LNHDA and CDR2 SQIVND (reference sequence). This CDR3 reads CASSMVGYGMNTEAFF. The CDR3 DNA reads as TGTGCCAGTAGTATGGTGGGTTACGGGATGAACACTGAAGCTTTCTTT.

This chain links TRBV20-1 with TRBJ1-2; 7 positions agree with TRBD1. CDR1 DFQATT and CDR2 SNEGSKA come from the germline V gene (reference sequence). This CDR3 has 11 residues. V trimming: 8 bases; J trimming: 5 bases; junction bases outside the gene matches: 5. The CDR3 DNA is TGCAGTTCCCTCAGGGGGTATGGCTACACCTTC. Its translation is CSSLRGYGYTF.

The V call is TRBV9, the J call TRBJ2-1; TRBD1 matches at 9 bases. There are 14 residues in the CDR3. Looked up from germline, CDR1 is SGDLS and CDR2 is YYNGEE. Trimming took 3 bases from V and 7 from J; bases not matched to a gene: 5. The CDR3 nucleotides read TGTGCCAGCAGCGCCGGACAGGGGATTAATGAGCAGTTCTTC. This gives the protein CASSAGQGINEQFF.

The chain combines TRBV27 with TRBJ2-3; 10 bases match TRBD2. V lost 3 bases and J lost 2; bases outside the gene matches: 5. Per germline, CDR1 MNHEY and CDR2 SMNVEV (reference sequence). The CDR3 spans 16 residues. CDR3 protein: CASSFRTSGNTDTQYF. DNA for the CDR3: TGTGCCAGCAGTTTCCGGACTAGCGGTAACACAGATACGCAGTATTTT.

V is TRBV7-9 and J is TRBJ2-5, with 7 positions matching TRBD1. This CDR3 spans 15 amino acids. Trimming took 5 bases from V and 3 from J; bases not matched to a gene: 9. Germline values: CDR1 SEHNR, CDR2 FQNEAQ (reference sequence). The CDR3 DNA sequence: TGTGCCAGCAGCCCGACTTCTGACAGGGAAGAGACCCAGTACTTC. Encoded protein: CASSPTSDREETQYF.

J is TRBJ2-2 and V is TRBV5-1, with D tentatively TRBD1 or TRBD2 (5 bases each). Germline lookup yields CDR1 SGHRS and CDR2 YFSETQ. V was trimmed by 5 bases and J by 7 bases, leaving 15 bases between them. The CDR3 length is 14 residues. The CDR3 region is CASSWGKGDGELFF. In DNA form, the CDR3 reads TGCGCCAGCAGTTGGGGGAAGGGAGACGGGGAGCTGTTTTTT.

V is TRBV19 and J is TRBJ2-1; D is undetermined. V lost 5 bases and J 0 bases, leaving 8 bases between the germline ends. This CDR3 contains 14 residues. Germline CDR1 LNHDA, CDR2 SQIVND (reference sequence). CDR3 protein: CASSLVGSYNEQFF. CDR3 coding DNA: TGTGCCAGTAGTCTGGTCGGCTCCTACAATGAGCAGTTCTTC.

The rearrangement links TRBV6-1 to TRBJ2-7, with TRBD2 matching over 11 bases. The CDR3 runs 16 residues. The V and J ends lost 1 base and 4 bases, in that order; junction bases with no gene match: 6. From germline, CDR1 is MNHNS and CDR2 SASEGT. This CDR3 is CASSEGVAGGPYEQYV. In nucleotides, the CDR3 is TGTGCCAGCAGTGAAGGAGTAGCGGGAGGGCCTTACGAGCAGTACGTC.

The chain links TRBV2 to TRBJ1-6; the D is unclear. The V end lost 2 bases, the J end lost 8 bases, and 4 bases lay between the germline ends. The CDR3 has 12 amino acids. Germline lookup yields CDR1 SNHLY and CDR2 FYNNEI. The CDR3 sequence: CASSEKYSPLHF. The CDR3 nucleotides are TGTGCCAGCAGTGAAAAGTATTCACCCCTCCACTTT.

The V call is TRBV30, the J call TRBJ1-1; D remains unclear. The CDR3 totals 13 residues. V was trimmed by 3 bases and J by 1 base, leaving 9 bases between them. Germline CDR1 reads GTSNPN; CDR2 reads SVGIG (reference sequence). As DNA, the CDR3 is TGTGCCTGGAGCCCCCGGAGGAACACTGAAGCTTTCTTT. Amino acids: CAWSPRRNTEAFF.

The CDR3 sequence is CASSLLDTNTEAFF. The CDR3 region has the DNA TGTGCCAGCAGCTTACTCGACACGAACACTGAAGCTTTCTTT. The genes are TRBV7-9 and TRBJ1-1, with D unresolved. The ends were cut back, 2 bases at V and 1 base at J, with 8 bases in the middle. The CDR3 sequence is 14 residues long. CDR1 and CDR2 (germline): SEHNR, FQNEAQ (reference sequence).

The rearrangement joins TRBV6-6 to TRBJ1-5; D gene uncertain. The V gene's germline CDR1 is MNHNY and CDR2 SVGAGI (reference sequence). V dropped 0 bases and J dropped 5 bases, with 5 bases sitting between them. This CDR3 has 13 residues. The DNA for the CDR3 is TGTGCCAGCAGTTACTCGGGGTATCAGCCCCAGCATTTT. Its translation: CASSYSGYQPQHF.

This clone was counted between two and nine times. The genes are TRBV5-5 and TRBJ1-1, with D tentatively TRBD1 (5 bases). Trimming took 3 bases from V and 1 from J, leaving 7 bases between them. The CDR3 length is 13 residues. Germline values: CDR1 SGHKS, CDR2 YYEKEE (reference sequence). This chain's CDR3 is CASSWDGNTEAFF. As DNA, the CDR3 is TGTGCCAGCAGCTGGGACGGGAACACTGAAGCTTTCTTT. Full variable domain (missing parts from reference TRBV5-5 and TRBJ1-1): DAGVTQSPTHLIKTRGQQVTLRCSPISGHKSVSWYQQVLGQGPQFIFQYYEKEERGRGNFPDRFSARQFPNYSSELNVNALLLGDSALYLCASSWDGNTEAFFGQGTRLTVV.

The chain employs TRBV5-6 and TRBJ1-3; D is ambiguous. The CDR3 has 15 amino acids. Germline lookup yields CDR1 SGHDT and CDR2 YYEEEE. V was pared by 0 bases and J by 0 bases, with 7 bases between. CDR3: CASSLGGYSGNTIYF. CDR3 coding DNA: TGTGCCAGCAGCTTGGGAGGGTACTCTGGAAACACCATATATTTT.

The chain uses TRBV19 and TRBJ2-2; D is undetermined. In germline, CDR1 is LNHDA, CDR2 SQIVND (reference sequence). Deletions cut 4 bases from V and 6 bases from J, with 3 bases between. The CDR3 loop spans 11 amino acids. CDR3 sequence (DNA): TGTGCCAGTAGTACCCCCGGGGAGCTGTTTTTT. Translating gives CASSTPGELFF.

The chain links TRBV4-1 to TRBJ1-5; tentatively, D is TRBD1 (6 bases). Trimming stripped 2 bases from V and 5 bases from J, with 10 bases between. The CDR3 extends over 14 amino acids. The V gene's germline CDR1 is MGHRA and CDR2 YSYEKL. The CDR3 DNA reads as TGCGCCAGCAGCCAAAGGGGGAGGGATCAGCCCCAGCATTTT. This gives the protein CASSQRGRDQPQHF.

V is TRBV18 and J is TRBJ2-2; weak D call: TRBD2 (6 bases). Trimming stripped 4 bases from V and 3 bases from J, with 15 bases between. Germline V gene sequence: CDR1 KGHSH, CDR2 LQKENI. The length of the CDR3 is 16 residues. CDR3 amino acids: CASSQVGGADTGELFF. In nucleotides, the CDR3 is TGTGCCAGCTCACAGGTTGGAGGGGCAGACACCGGGGAGCTGTTTTTT.

The J gene is TRBJ1-2, the V gene TRBV6-5; no definite D call. Germline V lookup: CDR1 MNHEY, CDR2 SVGAGI. The CDR3 length is 11 residues. V was trimmed by 7 bases and J by 8 bases, leaving 11 bases between them. In DNA form, the CDR3 reads TGTGCCAGCATAGGAGCCGACGGCTACACCTTC. Its protein product is CASIGADGYTF.